This TCR beta chain was sequenced for a study of T-cell reconstitution after alpha-beta-depleted transplantation in children. Findings of the study overall: It was newly produced T cells that mostly accounted for T-cell counts and diversity one year after transplant. Reportedly, alpha-beta T cells present about two months post-transplant originated from several hundred expanded clones of graft origin. Surviving recipient T cells and intrathymic progenitors accounted for some patients' high TCRbeta diversity at day 60.

This clonotype came up many times. Its antigen is not known. A TCRbeta library incorporating unique molecular identifiers was prepared. TCRdb used MiXCR to reprocess the PCR reads, holding one entry per CDR3 protein. The repertoire has 250,000 or so distinct CDR3 sequences, approximately 8.9% of them found once; the top ten carry 6% to 7%. From germline, CDR1 is DFQATT and CDR2 SNEGSKA (reference sequence). V shed 3 bases and J 6 bases; nucleotides not matched to a gene: 10. There are 15 residues in the CDR3. The chain carries TRBV20-1 and TRBJ2-3; 9 bases are a match to TRBD1. This clonotype was obtained from a male patient between 10 and 17 years old who had a stem cell transplant for acute lymphoblastic leukemia, so the T cells may come from the graft donor. The specimen was PBMCs, mostly from graft donor cells, collected 180 days after TCRalphabeta/CD19-depleted stem cell transplant. The CDR3 DNA sequence: TGCAGTGCTAGCCTCCGGACAGGGGATGTGGATACGCAGTATTTT. It encodes CSASLRTGDVDTQYF.